The 15 T cell receptor beta chains below were found in one sample sequenced in a study of Graves' ophthalmopathy and Graves' hyperthyroidism (dated by TCRdb to 2016 to 2018). The reads were generated on an Illumina HiSeq 2000. TCR beta CDR3 regions were amplified from RNA transcripts for repertoire sequencing. HTBI primers and the Qiagen OneStep RT-PCR kit were used in a first-round RT-PCR, which was followed by a second-round multiplex PCR, size selection and purification. TCRdb reworked the public reads: Q25 trimming with fastp, MiXCR clone assembly, productive beta chains retained. Rows are combined by CDR3 protein, so each entry shows the most common genes and DNA. Within this sample are about 660,000 distinct CDR3 sequences, with about two fifths of them counted one time only. More than 2.5% of the sample comes from the top ten. Sequenced: peripheral blood. The source is an adult man with Graves' ophthalmopathy.

The chain uses TRBV7-2 and TRBJ2-1; D gene ambiguous. The CDR3 runs to 14 residues. Germline values: CDR1 SGHTA, CDR2 FQGNSA. The V gene lost 5 bases and the J gene lost 4 bases, with 12 bases spanning the gap. As DNA, the CDR3 is TGTGCCAGCAGCGCCTCCACTCCTTACAATGAGCAGTTCTTC. It yields the protein CASSASTPYNEQFF.

This chain links TRBV27 with TRBJ2-5, with 12 bases identical to TRBD2. CDR3 length equals 15 residues. Trimming cost V 5 bases and J 4 bases; bases outside gene matches: 5. The germline gives CDR1 MNHEY, CDR2 SMNVEV (reference sequence). The DNA of the CDR3 is TGTGCCAGCAGTAAAACACTAGCGGGAGGAGAGACCCAGTACTTC. Translation: CASSKTLAGGETQYF.

The CDR3 sequence: CSARGTGEQQPQHF. The CDR3 region has the DNA TGCAGTGCTAGAGGAACAGGGGAACAACAGCCCCAGCATTTT. This sequence joins TRBV20-1 and TRBJ1-5; TRBD1 matches at 7 bases. Trimming took 1 base from V and 7 from J; bases not matched to a gene: 7. This CDR3 comprises 14 residues. In germline, CDR1 is DFQATT, CDR2 SNEGSKA (reference sequence).

This clonotype was observed at least ten times. This chain connects TRBV9 to TRBJ2-5; 7 nucleotides line up with TRBD2. The V gene's germline CDR1 is SGDLS and CDR2 YYNGEE. The CDR3 loop spans 15 amino acids. Trimming removed 2 bases from V and 3 bases from J; junction bases left unmatched: 7. CDR3: CASSVAGTTKETQYF. The DNA of the CDR3 is TGTGCCAGCAGCGTTGCCGGGACTACGAAAGAGACCCAGTACTTC.

This chain links TRBV7-4 with TRBJ2-1; D unclear. The CDR3 covers 13 residues. Per the germline V gene, CDR1 is SGHVT and CDR2 is SQSDAQ. V lost 1 base to trimming and J lost 4 bases, with 5 bases between them. In nucleotides, the CDR3 is TGTGCCAGCAGCTTAGTGGCGTACAATGAGCAGTTCTTC. Translated: CASSLVAYNEQFF.

A word on this clonotype: This may arise from a read error, as a much more abundant clone is one base away. This chain connects TRBV10-3 to TRBJ1-1; D gene unclear. The germline V gene has CDR1 ENHRY and CDR2 SYGVKD. CDR3 size: 13 residues. V dropped 5 bases and J dropped 2 bases, with 9 bases sitting between them. The CDR3 sequence is CAISNTANTEAFF. CDR3 DNA sequence: TGTGCCATCAGTAATACAGCAAACACTGAAGCTTTCTTT.

The rearrangement joins TRBV14 to TRBJ2-1, with TRBD1 matching 8 bases. The CDR3 runs 18 residues. Trimming removed 1 base from V and 0 bases from J; junction bases left unmatched: 8. Per germline, CDR1 SGHDN and CDR2 FVKESK. The CDR3 reads CASSQGQGHSSSYNEQFF. DNA for the CDR3: TGTGCCAGCAGCCAAGGACAGGGGCACTCGAGCTCCTACAATGAGCAGTTCTTC.

With regard to this clonotype: A read error may account for a junction end that differs from germline. In nucleotides, the CDR3 is TGCGCCAGCAGCCCCAGAGTGTCTATCATTGGCCCCTACGAGCAGTACTTC. It specifies CASSPRVSIIGPYEQYF. The V gene is TRBV7-3, the J gene TRBJ2-7; D not certain. The CDR3 is made up of 17 amino acids. Germline loops: CDR1 SGHTA, CDR2 FQGTGA.

This clonotype was seen at least ten times. The chain employs TRBV7-2 and TRBJ2-7, with D possibly being TRBD1 or TRBD2 (5 bases each). This CDR3 has 14 amino acids. CDR1 and CDR2 from the germline V gene are SGHTA and FQGNSA. V lost 6 bases, J lost 4 bases, and 16 bases lay in between. The CDR3 bases are TGTGCCAGCAGTGCCCGGACACTAGGATACGAGCAGTACTTC. This gives the protein CASSARTLGYEQYF.

The chain employs TRBV7-9 and TRBJ2-6; 10 positions agree with TRBD2. This CDR3 spans 17 amino acids. V lost 7 bases and J lost 0; bases outside the gene matches: 6. Germline values: CDR1 SEHNR, CDR2 FQNEAQ (reference sequence). The chain's CDR3 is CASIVLAGNSGANVLTF. CDR3 DNA sequence: TGTGCCAGCATCGTACTAGCGGGGAACTCTGGGGCCAACGTCCTGACTTTC.

This rearrangement joins TRBV6-5 to TRBJ1-3, with D hard to call. Trimming took 2 bases from V and 0 from J, leaving 11 bases between them. Germline V gene data show CDR1 as MNHEY and CDR2 as SVGAGI. The CDR3 spans 16 residues. The CDR3 nucleotides read TGTGCCAGCAGTTACCGAACGACGGACTCTGGAAACACCATATATTTT. Translated: CASSYRTTDSGNTIYF.

The sample holds one count of this clonotype. The chain employs TRBV10-2 and TRBJ1-1; 7 nucleotides match TRBD1. The germline CDR1 and CDR2 sequences are WSHSY and SAAADI. This CDR3 is 15 amino acids long. V shed 8 bases and J 0 bases; nucleotides not matched to a gene: 9. The CDR3 nucleotides are TGCGCCAGCTTCCGGGACAGACTCGTGAACACTGAAGCTTTCTTT. The encoded protein is CASFRDRLVNTEAFF.

This clonotype came up a few times. This could be a read error, since a much larger clone is one nucleotide away. A read error is likely, as this CDR3 ends without the conserved phenylalanine or tryptophan. This chain links TRBV15 with TRBJ2-5; D might be TRBD1 (6 bases). In germline, CDR1 is LNHNV, CDR2 YYDKDF (reference sequence). V gave up 5 bases and J gave up 5 bases, with 12 bases separating them. This CDR3 spans 13 amino acids. The CDR3 protein is CATSYRAGETQYL. The CDR3 coding sequence is TGTGCCACCAGCTACAGGGCCGGGGAGACCCAGTACCTC.

This clonotype has ten or more counts. This rearrangement joins TRBV7-9 to TRBJ1-1; D not certain. This CDR3 has 10 residues. CDR1 and CDR2 from the germline V gene are SEHNR and FQNEAQ (reference sequence). Trimming took 2 bases from V and 11 from J, leaving 6 bases between them. The CDR3, as DNA: TGTGCCAGCAGCTTACAAGGGGCTTTCTTT. This codes for CASSLQGAFF.

This CDR3 is CATSDSGVGETSYEQYF. CDR3 nucleotide sequence: TGTGCCACCAGTGATTCAGGGGTGGGAGAAACTTCGTACGAGCAGTACTTC. The genes are TRBV24-1 and TRBJ2-7, with a tentative D call TRBD1 (6 bases). The length of the CDR3 is 17 residues. Trimming cost V 2 bases and J 4 bases, with 20 bases left between them. Germline V lookup: CDR1 KGHDR, CDR2 SFDVKD.